Shown below are 26 T cell receptor beta chains from a single sample sequenced in a study of tissue T cells after allogeneic stem cell transplantation. The method was immunoSEQ multiplex PCR; TCRdb's version includes in-frame clones alone and lacks a portion of them. The table lists over 40,000 clones, 65% to 85% of them singletons. The sequencing input was sorted cells pooled from one or two spleens. The receptors derive from a pool of C57BL/6 mice in good health.

About this clone itself: Germline and genes: mouse. The read finishes 1 residue shy of the CDR3 end, and the germline J gene is used to complete it. The V call is TRBV12-1, the J call TRBJ2-3, with no clear D. The CDR3 consists of 14 residues. V lost 2 bases to trimming and J lost 0 bases, with 8 bases between them. Germline V gene data show CDR1 as SGHSN and CDR2 as HYEKVE. CDR3 sequence reads: CASSRDESAETLYF. The sequenced CDR3 bases are TGTGCCAGCTCTCGAGATGAGAGTGCAGAAACGCTGTAT.

As for this clone: Any gene name here is a mouse gene name. The read halts 1 residue ahead of the CDR3 end, with the missing end drawn from the germline J gene. V gene TRBV4 combines with J gene TRBJ1-2; TRBD1 matches 7 bases. CDR1 and CDR2 (germline): LGHDT, YNNKQL (reference sequence). CDR3 length equals 13 residues. V lost 6 bases and J lost 3; bases outside the gene matches: 4. The CDR3 region is CASSQTGDSDYTF. The sequenced CDR3 bases are TGTGCCAGCAGTCAAACAGGGGACTCCGACTACACC. Together with reference TRBV4 and TRBJ1-2, the CDR3 gives the full variable domain: ETAVFQTPNYHVTQVGNEVSFNCKQTLGHDTMYWYKQDSKKLLKIMFSYNNKQLIVNETVPRRFSPQSSDKAHLNLRIKSVEPEDSAVYLCASSQTGDSDYTFGSGTRLLVI.

Of note for this clone: Gene names and germline refer to mouse. The read falls 1 residue short of the CDR3 end, and the missing part is taken from the germline J gene. The chain has TRBV1 and TRBJ2-4, with 8 bases identical to TRBD2. Germline CDR1 and CDR2: NSQYPW and LRSPGD (reference sequence). The CDR3 spans 15 residues. V trimming: 0 bases; J trimming: 3 bases; junction bases outside the gene matches: 2. Here the CDR3 reads CTCSADGGGQNTLYF. The CDR3 DNA, read in part, is TGCACCTGCAGTGCAGATGGGGGGGGCCAAAACACCTTGTAC. Full variable domain (remainder filled in from reference TRBV1 and TRBJ2-4): VTLLEQNPRWRLVPRGQAVNLRCILKNSQYPWMSWYQQDLQKQLQWLFTLRSPGDKEVKSLPGADYLATRVTDTELRLQVANMSQGRTLYCTCSADGGGQNTLYFGAGTRLSVL.

Worth noting for this clone: Here the gene names and germline are mouse. CDR3 bases read: TGTGCCAGCTCTCCCTCCCTACAAGACACCCAGTAC. This codes for CASSPSLQDTQY. From start to end, the CDR3 is CASSPSLQDTQYF. The chain links TRBV12-1 to TRBJ2-5; D gene uncertain. The read finishes 1 residue shy of the CDR3 end, and the germline J gene is used to complete it. The germline V and J ends were trimmed by 2 bases and 3 bases, with 8 bases remaining between them. CDR1 SGHSN and CDR2 HYEKVE come from the germline V gene. The CDR3 loop spans 13 amino acids.

In regard to this clone: Mouse gene names and germline throughout. The missing CDR3 end, 1 residue past where the read stops, is filled in from the germline J gene. The rearrangement uses TRBV3 and TRBJ2-5; D gene unclear. Germline CDR1 SNHLY, CDR2 FYNGKV (reference sequence). V lost 2 bases, J lost 6 bases, and 12 bases lay in between. The CDR3 runs 14 residues. Here the CDR3 reads CASSLTGPPDTQYF. The CDR3 DNA, read in part, is TGTGCCAGCAGCTTAACGGGCCCGCCCGACACCCAGTAC.

As to this clone: Genes here carry mouse names. The read gets to within 1 residue of the CDR3 end, and the germline J gene fills in the rest. The chain carries TRBV31 and TRBJ1-4; unclear D gene. V gave up 4 bases and J gave up 0 bases, with 6 bases separating them. The CDR3 consists of 13 residues. Germline-derived CDR1 and CDR2 are GKSSPN and SITVG. CDR3 DNA (partial): TGTGCCTGGAAGGCAGTTTCCAACGAAAGATTATTT. It encodes CAWKAVSNERLF. The whole CDR3 region reads CAWKAVSNERLFF.

Regarding this clone: Gene names are mouse gene names. The read terminates 1 residue ahead of where the CDR3 ends, so the germline J gene completes it. The chain uses TRBV31 and TRBJ1-6; D remains unclear. TRBJ1-6 is an ORF, and what it does is uncertain. V was cut by 3 bases and J by 0 bases, with 3 bases left in between. The CDR3 is made up of 13 amino acids. Germline loops: CDR1 GKSSPN, CDR2 SITVG. CDR3: CAWRYSYNSPLYF. CDR3 DNA (partial): TGTGCCTGGAGGTATTCCTATAATTCGCCCCTCTAC.

This clone was counted a few times. The gene names here belong to mouse. The CDR3 is CASSLRGEGLFF. Partial CDR3 DNA: TGTGCCAGCAGTCTAAGGGGTGAGGGATTATTT. The V gene is TRBV19, the J gene TRBJ1-4, with a possible D match to TRBD1 (5 bases). The read comes to an end 1 residue before the CDR3 does, leaving the germline J gene to fill in the end. The V and J ends lost 4 bases and 12 bases respectively, with 13 bases between them. Germline lookup yields CDR1 FNHDT and CDR2 SITEND (reference sequence). CDR3 length equals 12 residues.

To note about this clone: Germline and genes: mouse. CDR3 bases read: TGTGCCAGCAGCCAAGCTGGGGCAAACACCGGGCAGCTCTAC. Protein product: CASSQAGANTGQLY. The CDR3 in full is CASSQAGANTGQLYF. The rearrangement joins TRBV5 to TRBJ2-2; TRBD2 is a possible D gene (6 bases). The CDR3 end is not reached by the read, which stops 1 residue before it; the germline J gene fills it in. CDR1 and CDR2 (germline): LGHNA, YNLKQL (reference sequence). The V and J ends lost 1 base and 0 bases respectively, with 6 bases between them. CDR3 length equals 15 residues.

For this clone: The genes are named according to mouse. The read falls 1 residue short of the CDR3 end, and the missing part is taken from the germline J gene. The V and J genes are TRBV13-1 and TRBJ2-7; D might be TRBD1 or TRBD2, each matching 5 bases. V gave up 1 base and J gave up 4 bases, with 12 bases separating them. CDR3 length equals 14 residues. The germline V gene has CDR1 NSHNY and CDR2 SYGAGN. CDR3 DNA, as far as it was read: TGTGCCAGCAGTGATCTCCGGGACGGTTATGAACAGTAC. It is translated as CASSDLRDGYEQY. The CDR3 reads in full as CASSDLRDGYEQYF.

As concerns this clone: Gene names and germline match the mouse. The CDR3 extends 1 residue past the end of the read, so its final part is completed from the germline J gene. The chain recombines TRBV13-1 with TRBJ2-3, with 9 bases lining up with TRBD1. CDR1 is NSHNY and CDR2 is SYGAGN in the germline V gene. This CDR3 comprises 15 residues. Losses at the gene ends were 2 bases for V and 6 bases for J; bases not matched to a gene: 7. The CDR3 loop is CASSEGQGKGETLYF. The covered CDR3 bases are TGTGCCAGCAGTGAAGGACAGGGGAAAGGGGAAACGCTGTAT.

A single count supports this clone. Here the gene names and germline are mouse. The part of the CDR3 DNA that was read is TGTGCCAGCAGCTCGGGACAGAACACAGAAGTCTTC. It specifies CASSSGQNTEVF. The full-length CDR3 reads as CASSSGQNTEVFF. V is TRBV4 and J is TRBJ1-1; perhaps TRBD1 as D (5 bases). From the germline J gene comes the end of the CDR3, since the read stops 1 residue before it. V was shortened by 4 bases and J by 0 bases, with 6 bases between the two germline ends. Per germline, CDR1 LGHDT and CDR2 YNNKQL (reference sequence). The CDR3 runs 13 residues.

About this clone: The genes are named according to mouse. The read ends 1 residue before the CDR3 terminus; that terminus is restored from the germline J gene. The chain employs TRBV19 and TRBJ2-5; TRBD1 matches at 8 bases. Trimming took 4 bases from V and 3 from J; bases not matched to a gene: 1. This CDR3 is built from 13 residues. The germline gives CDR1 FNHDT, CDR2 SITEND (reference sequence). CDR3 DNA, as far as it was read: TGTGCCAGCAGTCAGGGGGCGCAAGACACCCAGTAC. Protein: CASSQGAQDTQY. The full CDR3 is CASSQGAQDTQYF.

Of note for this clone: The gene names given are mouse names. The read stops 1 residue short of the end of the CDR3; the missing end is completed from the germline J gene. The chain employs TRBV13-3 and TRBJ2-7, with TRBD2 identical over 7 bases. The CDR3 runs to 11 residues. V gave up 6 bases and J gave up 5 bases; unmatched junction bases: 2. The germline V gene has CDR1 NNHDY and CDR2 SYVADS. CDR3 DNA, as far as it was read: TGTGCCAGCAATGACTGGGATGAACAGTAC. Translating it yields CASNDWDEQY. The full CDR3 protein reads CASNDWDEQYF.

In regard to this clone: Germline and genes here are mouse. Sequencing ends 1 residue short of the CDR3 end; the germline J gene provides the rest. V gene TRBV2 combines with J gene TRBJ1-6; no definite D call. TRBJ1-6 carries the ORF label, with uncertain function. The V end was cut by 2 bases, the J end by 5 bases, with 1 base between. The germline gives CDR1 LGHNA, CDR2 YSYQKL. CDR3 size: 12 residues. Incomplete CDR3 DNA: TGTGCCAGCAGCCAACATAATTCGCCCCTCTAC. This gives the protein CASSQHNSPLY. The entire CDR3 reads CASSQHNSPLYF.

Turning to this clone: These gene names are mouse names. The sequenced fragment ends 1 residue before the CDR3 boundary, so the rest is inferred from the germline J gene. The V call is TRBV26, the J call TRBJ2-4; 9 nucleotides agree with TRBD2. CDR1 and CDR2 from the germline V gene are KGHPV and FQNQEV (reference sequence). The ends lost 0 bases at V and 3 bases at J; junction bases unmatched: 10. The CDR3 consists of 18 residues. The covered CDR3 bases are TGTGCCAGCAGTCTGTCGATAGTGGGGGGGCGCGGACAAAACACCTTGTAC. Encoded protein: CASSLSIVGGRGQNTLY. The complete CDR3 reads CASSLSIVGGRGQNTLYF.

With regard to this clone: Germline and genes here are mouse. From the germline J gene comes the end of the CDR3, since the read stops 1 residue before it. The gene calls are TRBV13-1 and TRBJ2-7; 11 nucleotides match TRBD1. The germline V gene encodes CDR1 NSHNY and CDR2 SYGAGN. This CDR3 is 14 amino acids long. V lost 2 bases and J lost 7; bases outside the gene matches: 5. The part of the CDR3 DNA that was read is TGTGCCAGCAGTGAAGGACAGGGGGCGAGAGAACAGTAC. Its translation: CASSEGQGAREQY. The CDR3 reads in full as CASSEGQGAREQYF.

As to this clone: Gene names and germline refer to mouse. Read coverage stops 1 residue before the CDR3 terminus; the germline J gene supplies the remainder. The chain has TRBV1 and TRBJ1-1; D not resolved. Per the germline V gene, CDR1 is NSQYPW and CDR2 is LRSPGD (reference sequence). Trimming stripped 1 base from V and 0 bases from J, with 6 bases between. This CDR3 has 14 residues. Here the CDR3 reads CTCSAVGPNTEVFF. CDR3 DNA, as far as it was read: TGCACCTGCAGTGCAGTGGGTCCAAACACAGAAGTCTTC.

Details on this clone: Gene names are the mouse ones. The CDR3 is cut off 1 residue early in the read; its end comes from the germline J gene. The rearrangement uses TRBV16 and TRBJ2-1; 12 positions match TRBD2. The CDR3 consists of 16 residues. Germline lookup yields CDR1 SGHSA and CDR2 FRNQAP. V shed 1 base and J 7 bases; nucleotides not matched to a gene: 5. The chain's CDR3 is CASSLARLGGLAEQFF. Incomplete CDR3 DNA: TGTGCAAGCAGCTTAGCTCGACTGGGGGGGCTGGCTGAGCAGTTC.

Turning to this clone: The gene names given are mouse names. Read data end 1 residue before the CDR3 end; the end is taken from the germline J gene. J is TRBJ2-5 and V is TRBV19; 7 bases fit TRBD1. Germline V CDR1 and CDR2: FNHDT, SITEND (reference sequence). V lost 4 bases to trimming and J lost 3 bases; unmatched junction nucleotides: 2. The CDR3 runs 13 residues. The CDR3 sequence is CASSWDSQDTQYF. The sequenced CDR3 bases are TGTGCCAGCAGTTGGGACAGTCAAGACACCCAGTAC.

About this clone itself: Mouse germline and gene names are used. The CDR3 region is CASSWTGGYAETLYF. CDR3 DNA, as far as it was read: TGTGCCAGCAGCTGGACTGGGGGGTATGCAGAAACGCTGTAT. V is TRBV4 and J is TRBJ2-3, with 11 nucleotides matching TRBD2. The observed sequence ends 1 residue before the CDR3 terminus, with the missing tail filled in from the germline J gene. The CDR3 sequence is 15 residues long. Per the germline V gene, CDR1 is LGHDT and CDR2 is YNNKQL (reference sequence). Unmatched junction bases numbered 2, after V lost 4 bases and J lost 2 bases.

As to this clone: Gene names refer to mouse genes. The sequenced fragment ends 1 residue before the CDR3 boundary, so the rest is inferred from the germline J gene. The V call is TRBV15, the J call TRBJ1-4, with D unclear. Germline CDR1 reads SGHND; CDR2 reads FRSKSL. The CDR3 has 14 amino acids. V was shortened by 6 bases and J by 0 bases, with 8 bases between the two germline ends. The CDR3 protein is CASSLQISNERLFF. CDR3 bases read: TGTGCCAGCAGCCTCCAAATTTCCAACGAAAGATTATTT.

This clone was counted once. All gene names here are mouse names. The CDR3 goes on 1 residue after the read ends, and that part is filled in from the germline J gene. This rearrangement joins TRBV13-3 to TRBJ2-5, with a tentative D call TRBD1 (6 bases). The CDR3 sequence is 14 residues long. Germline V lookup: CDR1 NNHDY, CDR2 SYVADS. V was pared by 4 bases and J by 0 bases, with 9 bases between. Incomplete CDR3 DNA: TGTGCCAGCAGTCTCAGGGGTAACCAAGACACCCAGTAC. Its protein product is CASSLRGNQDTQY. The full CDR3 sequence reads CASSLRGNQDTQYF.

As to this clone: Mouse gene names apply. The DNA ends 1 residue before the CDR3 does, and the rest of the CDR3 is filled in from the germline J gene. The chain is built from TRBV12-2 and TRBJ2-5; 7 bases are a match to TRBD2. The germline CDR1 and CDR2 sequences are SGHLS and HYDKME. Trimming took 0 bases from V and 1 from J; bases not matched to a gene: 3. The CDR3 spans 15 residues. CDR3 DNA, as far as it was read: TGTGCCAGCTCTCTCCCCCTGGGGGACCAAGACACCCAGTAC. This sequence encodes CASSLPLGDQDTQY. The full CDR3 is CASSLPLGDQDTQYF.

Concerning this clone: Mouse names are used for the genes. The read comes to an end 1 residue before the CDR3 does, leaving the germline J gene to fill in the end. The V gene is TRBV5, the J gene TRBJ2-4; 13 bases match TRBD2. J gave up 0 bases and V 4 bases, and 1 base lay outside the gene matches. CDR3 length equals 16 residues. Germline-derived CDR1 and CDR2 are LGHNA and YNLKQL (reference sequence). The CDR3 DNA, read in part, is TGTGCCAGCAGCCCGGGACTGGGGGGGAGTCAAAACACCTTGTAC. Its translation is CASSPGLGGSQNTLY. The complete CDR3 sequence is CASSPGLGGSQNTLYF.

To note about this clone: The gene names here belong to mouse. Sequencing ends 1 residue short of the CDR3 end; the germline J gene provides the rest. The V gene is TRBV13-2, the J gene TRBJ2-1; 7 bases align to TRBD1. The V segment lost 5 bases and the J segment 1 base; nucleotides outside the gene matches: 0. The V gene's germline CDR1 is NNHNN and CDR2 SYGAGS (reference sequence). This CDR3 spans 13 amino acids. Partial CDR3 DNA: TGTGCCAGCGGGGACAGGAACTATGCTGAGCAGTTC. It translates to CASGDRNYAEQF. The whole CDR3 protein is CASGDRNYAEQFF.